The rows below give T cell receptor beta chains drawn from one sample of a study of T cells in Graves' hyperthyroidism and ophthalmopathy. TCRdb used MiXCR to reprocess the multiplex PCR reads, holding one entry per CDR3 protein. Among some 440,000 distinct CDR3 sequences listed, 15% to 19% were seen once. Input material: blood. These receptors originate from a woman in her late teens or twenties with Graves' hyperthyroidism. CDR3s include the opening cysteine and the closing phenylalanine or tryptophan. D genes are given only for firm matches. Clone size appears in some rows only: once, few, many, or a class for an expanded clone.

clone size: many; D gene: TRBD2; J gene: TRBJ2-3; V gene: TRBV27; CDR3 protein: CASSSPLVRGGGLADTQYF
clone size: .; D gene: TRBD2; J gene: TRBJ2-3; V gene: TRBV28; CDR3 protein: CAITGTSGRRGTDTQYF
clone size: many; D gene: .; J gene: TRBJ1-5; V gene: TRBV7-8; CDR3 protein: CASSLVGLRQPQHF
clone size: many; D gene: .; J gene: TRBJ2-1; V gene: TRBV7-9; CDR3 protein: CASSFGYREDEQFF
clone size: .; D gene: .; J gene: TRBJ2-3; V gene: TRBV9; CDR3 protein: CASSVGHGGVGTDTQYF
clone size: many; D gene: TRBD1; J gene: TRBJ1-2; V gene: TRBV20-1; CDR3 protein: CSALTGGEGYTF
clone size: many; D gene: .; J gene: TRBJ1-5; V gene: TRBV3-1; CDR3 protein: CASSQEAGGLNQPQHF
clone size: many; D gene: TRBD2; J gene: TRBJ2-3; V gene: TRBV6-1; CDR3 protein: CASRETSGGTDTQYF
clone size: .; D gene: TRBD1; J gene: TRBJ2-2; V gene: TRBV11-2; CDR3 protein: CASSFKTGGFDTGELFF
clone size: many; D gene: TRBD1; J gene: TRBJ1-1; V gene: TRBV6-1; CDR3 protein: CASRRQGRAEAFF
clone size: many; D gene: .; J gene: TRBJ1-2; V gene: TRBV3-1; CDR3 protein: CASSQRGAGGYTF
clone size: many; D gene: TRBD2; J gene: TRBJ2-7; V gene: TRBV2; CDR3 protein: CASRGGSSYEQYF
clone size: many; D gene: .; J gene: TRBJ1-2; V gene: TRBV4-2; CDR3 protein: CASSQDVGARNGYTF
clone size: .; D gene: .; J gene: TRBJ1-3; V gene: TRBV5-8; CDR3 protein: CASSSGHLGNTIYF
clone size: few; D gene: .; J gene: TRBJ2-3; V gene: TRBV5-6; CDR3 protein: CASSFGGRGTDTQYF
clone size: many; D gene: TRBD1; J gene: TRBJ1-1; V gene: TRBV20-1; CDR3 protein: CSAASGQDTEAFF
clone size: .; D gene: TRBD1; J gene: TRBJ1-3; V gene: TRBV4-1; CDR3 protein: CASSQRSPQGASGNTIYF
clone size: few; D gene: TRBD2; J gene: TRBJ2-3; V gene: TRBV3-1; CDR3 protein: CASSQGSGRALDTQYF